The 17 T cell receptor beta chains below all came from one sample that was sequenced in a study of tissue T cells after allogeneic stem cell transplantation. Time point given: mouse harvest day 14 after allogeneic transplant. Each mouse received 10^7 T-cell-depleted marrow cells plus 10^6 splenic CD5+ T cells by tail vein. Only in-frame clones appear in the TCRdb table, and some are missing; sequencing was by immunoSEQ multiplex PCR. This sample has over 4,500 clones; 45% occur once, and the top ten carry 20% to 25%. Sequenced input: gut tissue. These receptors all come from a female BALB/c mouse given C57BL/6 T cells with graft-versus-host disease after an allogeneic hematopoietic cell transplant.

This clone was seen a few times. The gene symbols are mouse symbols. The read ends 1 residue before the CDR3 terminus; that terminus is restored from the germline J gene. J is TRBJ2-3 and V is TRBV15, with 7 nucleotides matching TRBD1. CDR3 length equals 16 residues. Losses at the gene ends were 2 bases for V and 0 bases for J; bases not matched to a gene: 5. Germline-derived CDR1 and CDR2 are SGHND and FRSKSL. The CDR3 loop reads CASSLTGQNSAETLYF. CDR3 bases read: TGTGCCAGCAGTTTAACGGGACAGAATAGTGCAGAAACGCTGTAT. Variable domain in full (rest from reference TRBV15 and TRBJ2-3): DAGVTQTPRHEVAEKGQTIILKCEPVSGHNDLFWYRQTKIQGLELLSYFRSKSLMEDGGAFKDRFKAEMLNSSFSTLKIQPTEPKDSAVYLCASSLTGQNSAETLYFGSGTRLTVL.

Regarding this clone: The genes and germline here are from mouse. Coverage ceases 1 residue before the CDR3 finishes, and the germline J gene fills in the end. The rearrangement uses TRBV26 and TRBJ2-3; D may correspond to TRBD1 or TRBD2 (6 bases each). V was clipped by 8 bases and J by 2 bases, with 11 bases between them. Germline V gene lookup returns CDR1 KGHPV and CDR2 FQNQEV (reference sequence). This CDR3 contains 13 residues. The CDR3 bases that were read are TGTGCCAGCCGGGGGCGTGATGCAGAAACGCTGTAT. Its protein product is CASRGRDAETLY. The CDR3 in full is CASRGRDAETLYF.

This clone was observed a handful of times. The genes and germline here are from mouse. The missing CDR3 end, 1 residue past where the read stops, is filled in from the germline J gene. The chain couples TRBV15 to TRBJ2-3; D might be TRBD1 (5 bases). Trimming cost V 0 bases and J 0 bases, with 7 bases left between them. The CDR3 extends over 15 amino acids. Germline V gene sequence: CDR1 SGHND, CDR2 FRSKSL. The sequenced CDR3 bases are TGTGCCAGCAGTTTAGCGCACAGGAGTGCAGAAACGCTGTAT. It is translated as CASSLAHRSAETLY. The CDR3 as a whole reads CASSLAHRSAETLYF.

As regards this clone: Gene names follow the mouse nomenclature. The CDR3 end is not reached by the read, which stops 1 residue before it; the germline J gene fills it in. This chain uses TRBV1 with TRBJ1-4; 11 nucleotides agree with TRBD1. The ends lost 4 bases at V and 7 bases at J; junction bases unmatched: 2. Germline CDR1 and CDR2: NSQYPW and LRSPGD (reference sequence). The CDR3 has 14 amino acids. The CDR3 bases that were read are TGCACCTGCAGTGTGGACAGGGGGCCCGAAAGATTATTT. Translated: CTCSVDRGPERLF. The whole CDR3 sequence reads CTCSVDRGPERLFF.

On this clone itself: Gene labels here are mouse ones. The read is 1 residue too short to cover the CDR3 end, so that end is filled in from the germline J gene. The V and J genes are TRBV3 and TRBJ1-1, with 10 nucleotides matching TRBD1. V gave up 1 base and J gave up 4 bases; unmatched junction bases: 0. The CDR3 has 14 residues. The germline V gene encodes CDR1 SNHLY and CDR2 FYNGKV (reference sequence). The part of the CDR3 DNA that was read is TGTGCCAGCAGCTTAGGGGACAGGGGCACAGAAGTCTTC. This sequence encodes CASSLGDRGTEVF. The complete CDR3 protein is CASSLGDRGTEVFF. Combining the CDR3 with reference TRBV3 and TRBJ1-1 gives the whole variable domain GPKVLQIPSHQIIDMGQMVTLNCDPVSNHLYFYWYKQILGQQMEFLVNFYNGKVMEKSKLFKDQFSVERPDGSYFTLKIQPTALEDSAVYFCASSLGDRGTEVFFGKGTRLTVV.

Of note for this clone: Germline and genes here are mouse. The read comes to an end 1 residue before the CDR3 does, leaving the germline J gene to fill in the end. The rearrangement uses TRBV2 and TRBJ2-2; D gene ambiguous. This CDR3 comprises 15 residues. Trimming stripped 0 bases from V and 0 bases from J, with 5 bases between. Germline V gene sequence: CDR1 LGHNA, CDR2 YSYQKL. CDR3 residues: CASSQDATNTGQLYF. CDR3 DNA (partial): TGTGCCAGCAGCCAAGATGCCACAAACACCGGGCAGCTCTAC.

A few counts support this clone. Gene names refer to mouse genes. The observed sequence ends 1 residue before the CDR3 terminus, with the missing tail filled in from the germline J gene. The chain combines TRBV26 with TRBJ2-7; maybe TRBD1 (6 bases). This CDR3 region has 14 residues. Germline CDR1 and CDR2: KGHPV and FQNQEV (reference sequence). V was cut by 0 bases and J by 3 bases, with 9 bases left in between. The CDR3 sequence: CASSLSTGVYEQYF. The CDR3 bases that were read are TGTGCCAGCAGTCTGTCGACAGGCGTCTATGAACAGTAC.

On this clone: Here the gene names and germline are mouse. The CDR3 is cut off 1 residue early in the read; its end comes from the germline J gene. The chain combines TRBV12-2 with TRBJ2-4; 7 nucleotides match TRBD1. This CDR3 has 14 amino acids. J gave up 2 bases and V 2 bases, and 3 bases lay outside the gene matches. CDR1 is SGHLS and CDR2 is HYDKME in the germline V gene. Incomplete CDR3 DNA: TGTGCCAGCTCTCCTGACAGGGCTCAAAACACCTTGTAC. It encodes CASSPDRAQNTLY. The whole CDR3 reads CASSPDRAQNTLYF.

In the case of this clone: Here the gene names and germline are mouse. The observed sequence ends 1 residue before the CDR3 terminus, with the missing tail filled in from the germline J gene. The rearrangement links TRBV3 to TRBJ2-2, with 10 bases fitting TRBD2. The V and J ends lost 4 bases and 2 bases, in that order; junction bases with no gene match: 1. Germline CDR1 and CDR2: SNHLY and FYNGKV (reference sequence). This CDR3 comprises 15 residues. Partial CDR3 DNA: TGTGCCAGCAGCTCGGGACTGGGGAACACCGGGCAGCTCTAC. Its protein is CASSSGLGNTGQLY. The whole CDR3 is CASSSGLGNTGQLYF.

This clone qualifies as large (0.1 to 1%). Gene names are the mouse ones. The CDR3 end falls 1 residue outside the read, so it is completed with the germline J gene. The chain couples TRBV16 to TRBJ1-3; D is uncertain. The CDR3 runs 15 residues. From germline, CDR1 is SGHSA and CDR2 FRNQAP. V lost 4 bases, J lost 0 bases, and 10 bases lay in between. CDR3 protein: CASSYLRNSGNTLYF. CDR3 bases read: TGTGCAAGCAGCTACCTCAGAAATTCTGGAAATACGCTCTAT. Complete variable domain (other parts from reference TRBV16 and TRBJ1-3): NAGVIQTPRHKVTGKGQEATLWCEPISGHSAVFWYRQTIVQGLEFLTYFRNQAPIDDSGMPKERFSAQMPNQSHSTLKIQSTQPQDSAVYLCASSYLRNSGNTLYFGEGSRLIVV.

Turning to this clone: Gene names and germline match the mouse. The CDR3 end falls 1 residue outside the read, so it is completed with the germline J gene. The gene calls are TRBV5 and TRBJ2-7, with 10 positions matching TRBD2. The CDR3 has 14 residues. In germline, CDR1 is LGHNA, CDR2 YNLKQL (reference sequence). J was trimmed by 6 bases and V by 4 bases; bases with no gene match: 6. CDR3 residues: CASSLLLGGAEQYF. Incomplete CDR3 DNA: TGTGCCAGCAGCCTTCTACTGGGGGGGGCTGAACAGTAC.

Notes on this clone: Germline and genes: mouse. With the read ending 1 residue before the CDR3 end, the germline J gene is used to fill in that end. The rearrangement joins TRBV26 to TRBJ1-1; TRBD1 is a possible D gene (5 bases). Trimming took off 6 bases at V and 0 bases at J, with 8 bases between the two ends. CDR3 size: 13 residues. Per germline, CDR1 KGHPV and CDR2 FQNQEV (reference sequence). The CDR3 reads CASRRGQNTEVFF. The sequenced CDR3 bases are TGTGCCAGCAGACGGGGACAGAACACAGAAGTCTTC.

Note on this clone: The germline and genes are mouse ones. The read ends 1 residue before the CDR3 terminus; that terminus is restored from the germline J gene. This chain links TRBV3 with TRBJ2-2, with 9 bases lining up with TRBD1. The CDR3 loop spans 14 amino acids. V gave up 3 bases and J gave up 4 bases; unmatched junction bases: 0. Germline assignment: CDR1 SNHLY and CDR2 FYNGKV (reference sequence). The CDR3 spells CASSLTGGTGQLYF. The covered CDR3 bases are TGTGCCAGCAGCTTGACAGGGGGCACCGGGCAGCTCTAC.

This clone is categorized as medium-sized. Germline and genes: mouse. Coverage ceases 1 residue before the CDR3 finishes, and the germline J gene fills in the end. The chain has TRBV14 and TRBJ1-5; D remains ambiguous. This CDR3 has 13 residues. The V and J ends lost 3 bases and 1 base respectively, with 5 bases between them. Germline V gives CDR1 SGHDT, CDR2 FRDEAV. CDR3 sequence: CASSSQNNQAPLF. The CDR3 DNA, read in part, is TGTGCCAGCAGTTCACAAAACAACCAGGCTCCGCTT.

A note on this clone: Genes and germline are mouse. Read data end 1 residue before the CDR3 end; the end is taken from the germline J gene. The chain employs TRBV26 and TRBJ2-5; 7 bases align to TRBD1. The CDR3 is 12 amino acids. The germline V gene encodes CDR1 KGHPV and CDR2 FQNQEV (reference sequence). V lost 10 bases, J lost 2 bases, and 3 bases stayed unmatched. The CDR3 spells CATDRVQDTQYF. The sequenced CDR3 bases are TGTGCCACCGACAGGGTCCAAGACACCCAGTAC.

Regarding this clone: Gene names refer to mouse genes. The CDR3 reads CSSSLQGSYNSPLYF. The sequenced part of the CDR3 DNA is TGCTCCAGCAGTCTACAGGGGTCCTATAATTCGCCCCTCTAC. This chain joins TRBV23 and TRBJ1-6; no DNA check was done on the table's D call, TRBD1. The read gets to within 1 residue of the CDR3 end, and the germline J gene fills in the rest. TRBJ1-6 is treated as an ORF (open reading frame) with a function not yet certain. Germline CDR1 reads KGHTA; CDR2 reads FQNQQP. CDR3 size: 15 residues.

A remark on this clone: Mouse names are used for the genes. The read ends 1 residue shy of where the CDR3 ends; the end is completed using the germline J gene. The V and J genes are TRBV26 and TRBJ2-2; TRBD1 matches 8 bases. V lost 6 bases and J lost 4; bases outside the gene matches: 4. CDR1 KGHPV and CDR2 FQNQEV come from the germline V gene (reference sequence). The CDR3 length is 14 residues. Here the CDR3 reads CASRSRGLTGQLYF. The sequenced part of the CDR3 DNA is TGTGCCAGCAGGTCCAGGGGGCTCACCGGGCAGCTCTAC.